A single sample gave rise to the 27 T cell receptor beta chains below, sequenced in a study of T cell responses to AZD1222 COVID-19 vaccine. The data were produced by immunoSEQ multiplex PCR, yet TCRdb's version contains in-frame clones alone and is incomplete. The table includes about 50,000 clones, more than 60% detected once. Sequenced here: peripheral blood, sampled on day 0 of AZD1222 vaccination. The origin of the receptors is an adult in good health.

The V and J genes are TRBV5-1 and TRBJ2-2, with a possible D match to TRBD1 (5 bases). Deletions cut 1 base from V and 5 bases from J, with 6 bases between. CDR1 is SGHRS, CDR2 YFSETQ, per germline. The CDR3 has 13 residues. The CDR3 is CASSLSGTGELFF. In DNA form, the CDR3 reads TGCGCCAGCAGCTTGTCAGGGACCGGGGAGCTGTTTTTT.

The chain uses TRBV5-1 and TRBJ1-2; tentative D call: TRBD1 (5 bases). The CDR3 contains 15 residues. The germline gives CDR1 SGHRS, CDR2 YFSETQ. The ends were cut back, 5 bases at V and 4 bases at J, with 18 bases in the middle. The CDR3 reads CASSHQGVGGYGYTF. For the CDR3, the DNA is TGCGCCAGCAGTCACCAGGGTGTTGGGGGCTATGGCTACACCTTC.

This chain joins TRBV19 and TRBJ1-2; TRBD1 matches at 7 bases. There are 17 residues in the CDR3. Germline V gene lookup returns CDR1 LNHDA and CDR2 SQIVND (reference sequence). V lost 1 base and J lost 3; bases outside the gene matches: 11. In DNA form, the CDR3 reads TGTGCCAGTAGTATAGCGGCCCACAGGGGAGCGGACTATGGCTACACCTTC. Encoded protein: CASSIAAHRGADYGYTF.

This clone was picked up one time. The V call is TRBV9, the J call TRBJ1-4; 7 bases are shared with TRBD1. The CDR3 contains 16 residues. The V gene's germline CDR1 is SGDLS and CDR2 YYNGEE. The ends lost 4 bases at V and 4 bases at J; junction bases unmatched: 10. The CDR3 region is CASSPWGTGDNEKLFF. CDR3 DNA: TGTGCCAGCAGCCCATGGGGCACAGGGGATAATGAAAAACTGTTTTTT.

This sequence joins TRBV28 and TRBJ1-2, with TRBD1 identical over 12 bases. V trimming: 4 bases; J trimming: 5 bases; junction bases outside the gene matches: 8. Germline CDR1 reads MDHEN; CDR2 reads SYDVKM. The CDR3 has 16 residues. In DNA, the CDR3 is TGTGCCAGCAGTTCCCCCGGGACAGGGGGCGGGTATGGCTACACCTTC. It codes for CASSSPGTGGGYGYTF.

V is TRBV5-1 and J is TRBJ2-5; 8 nucleotides line up with TRBD1. Germline V gene lookup returns CDR1 SGHRS and CDR2 YFSETQ. Trimming cost V 4 bases and J 5 bases; bases outside gene matches: 7. The CDR3 has 14 residues. The CDR3 DNA reads TGCGCCAGCAGCGGAGGACAGGGCGGGGAGACCCAGTACTTC. Its protein is CASSGGQGGETQYF.

This clone was found a few times. The chain recombines TRBV5-1 with TRBJ1-1; 7 nucleotides line up with TRBD1. The V gene end was trimmed by 4 bases and the J gene end by 0 bases; junction bases not matched to a gene: 6. This CDR3 region has 15 residues. The germline gives CDR1 SGHRS, CDR2 YFSETQ. CDR3 nucleotide sequence: TGCGCCAGCAGCGCAGTGACAGGGATGAACACTGAAGCTTTCTTT. This codes for CASSAVTGMNTEAFF. Full variable domain (missing parts from reference TRBV5-1 and TRBJ1-1): KAGVTQTPRYLIKTRGQQVTLSCSPISGHRSVSWYQQTPGQGLQFLFEYFSETQRNKGNFPGRFSGRQFSNSRSEMNVSTLELGDSALYLCASSAVTGMNTEAFFGQGTRLTVV.

This chain uses TRBV7-2 with TRBJ1-3; D is undetermined. Germline-derived CDR1 and CDR2 are SGHTA and FQGNSA. The CDR3 spans 15 residues. The V end was cut by 8 bases, the J end by 3 bases, with 17 bases between. The chain's CDR3 is CASRRGQAFGNTIYF. The CDR3 bases are TGTGCCAGCCGTCGTGGGCAGGCGTTTGGAAACACCATATATTTT.

The chain has TRBV7-8 and TRBJ2-2; a possible D gene is TRBD1 (6 bases). Germline V lookup: CDR1 SGHVS, CDR2 FQNEAQ. There are 16 residues in the CDR3. With 5 bases removed from V and 0 bases from J, the gap between germline ends came to 13 bases. The CDR3 spells CASSNQGRSNTGELFF. The CDR3, as DNA: TGTGCCAGCAGCAACCAGGGGAGATCGAACACCGGGGAGCTGTTTTTT.

The rearrangement joins TRBV11-3 to TRBJ2-2; D gene uncertain. Germline V gives CDR1 SGHNT, CDR2 YENEEA. The V end was cut by 5 bases, the J end by 1 base, with 8 bases between. CDR3 length: 14 residues. CDR3 nucleotides: TGTGCCAGCAGCCAATCCGGGAACACCGGGGAGCTGTTTTTT. Encoded protein: CASSQSGNTGELFF.

This clone was seen more than once but under ten times. The chain recombines TRBV30 with TRBJ2-1; D tentatively fits TRBD1 or TRBD2 (6 bases each). V gave up 2 bases and J gave up 4 bases, with 15 bases separating them. From germline, CDR1 is GTSNPN and CDR2 SVGIG (reference sequence). The length of the CDR3 is 15 residues. In DNA form, the CDR3 reads TGTGCCTGGAGTTACACAGGGACTGCATACAATGAGCAGTTCTTC. This codes for CAWSYTGTAYNEQFF.

J is TRBJ2-3 and V is TRBV7-9; D may correspond to TRBD1 or TRBD2 (5 bases each). The germline V and J ends were trimmed by 1 base and 7 bases, with 15 bases remaining between them. CDR3 length equals 15 residues. The V gene's germline CDR1 is SEHNR and CDR2 FQNEAQ (reference sequence). CDR3 in amino acids: CASSLVGGEGNTQYF. As DNA, the CDR3 is TGTGCCAGCAGCTTAGTTGGGGGAGAAGGGAATACGCAGTATTTT.

The chain joins TRBV4-2 to TRBJ2-2, with D tentatively TRBD2 (5 bases). CDR3 length: 16 amino acids. The germline V gene encodes CDR1 LGHNA and CDR2 YNFKEQ. V shed 1 base and J shed 3 bases, with 12 bases lying between them. CDR3 nucleotides: TGTGCCAGCAGCCAAGGCGGCGGGCCGGACACCGGGGAGCTGTTTTTT. Its translation is CASSQGGGPDTGELFF.

This chain's CDR3 is CATGGLGVDTEAFF. CDR3 sequence (DNA): TGTGCCACAGGGGGGTTGGGGGTCGACACTGAAGCTTTCTTT. The chain is built from TRBV6-6 and TRBJ1-1; 7 bases are a match to TRBD1. The V gene's germline CDR1 is MNHNY and CDR2 SVGAGI (reference sequence). CDR3 length: 14 residues. The V segment lost 10 bases and the J segment 3 bases; nucleotides outside the gene matches: 11.

The V call is TRBV30, the J call TRBJ2-2; no firm D call. V was pared by 4 bases and J by 7 bases, with 7 bases between. CDR3 length equals 11 residues. Germline loops: CDR1 GTSNPN, CDR2 SVGIG (reference sequence). The CDR3 DNA is TGTGCCTGGACTCTAGGCGGGGAGCTGTTTTTT. It specifies CAWTLGGELFF.

The chain couples TRBV19 to TRBJ1-3; no reliable D call. Trimming stripped 3 bases from V and 0 bases from J, with 3 bases between. This CDR3 is 13 amino acids long. Germline assignment: CDR1 LNHDA and CDR2 SQIVND (reference sequence). The CDR3 sequence: CASSMFSGNTIYF. CDR3 sequence (DNA): TGTGCCAGTAGTATGTTCTCTGGAAACACCATATATTTT.

The chain is built from TRBV6-5 and TRBJ1-5; D not certain. CDR1 and CDR2 (germline): MNHEY, SVGAGI. Trimming stripped 2 bases from V and 7 bases from J, with 12 bases between. The CDR3 sequence is 14 residues long. CDR3 sequence (DNA): TGTGCCAGCAGTTACACCTCTAAAGGACAGCCCCAGCATTTT. Translated, it gives CASSYTSKGQPQHF.

The chain employs TRBV7-2 and TRBJ2-7; D assignment may be TRBD1 or TRBD2 (5 bases each). CDR1 and CDR2 from the germline V gene are SGHTA and FQGNSA. With 1 base removed from V and 0 bases from J, the gap between germline ends came to 13 bases. This CDR3 is built from 16 residues. The CDR3 bases are TGTGCCAGCAGCTTAGATCCCGGGACGGTCTCCTACGAGCAGTACTTC. Its protein product is CASSLDPGTVSYEQYF.

This rearrangement joins TRBV10-1 to TRBJ2-2, with D maybe TRBD2 (7 bases). CDR3 length equals 12 residues. Trimming left V 6 bases short and J 6 bases short, with 8 bases between. Germline V gives CDR1 WNHNN, CDR2 SYGVQD (reference sequence). The CDR3 reads CASSGGPGELFF. CDR3 DNA: TGCGCCAGCAGCGGGGGGCCCGGGGAGCTGTTTTTT.

The rearrangement links TRBV2 to TRBJ2-7; TRBD2 matches at 9 bases. The germline V gene has CDR1 SNHLY and CDR2 FYNNEI. Germline trimming cut 6 bases from V and 0 bases from J; bases unmatched to any gene: 6. CDR3 size: 15 residues. The CDR3 spells CASRAASGNSYEQYF. The CDR3 nucleotides are TGTGCCAGCAGGGCTGCTAGCGGGAACTCCTACGAGCAGTACTTC.

The chain carries TRBV29-1 and TRBJ1-4; D is uncertain. Trimming cost V 4 bases and J 5 bases, with 14 bases left between them. This CDR3 comprises 14 residues. From germline, CDR1 is SQVTM and CDR2 ANQGSEA. CDR3 coding DNA: TGCAGCGTTGTGTTGAACCATTCCAATGAAAAACTGTTTTTT. Translated, it gives CSVVLNHSNEKLFF.

The chain has TRBV4-1 and TRBJ1-1; TRBD1 is a possible D gene (5 bases). Germline CDR1 MGHRA, CDR2 YSYEKL. The CDR3 length is 17 residues. Trimming left V 3 bases short and J 1 base short, with 18 bases between. In DNA, the CDR3 is TGCGCCAGCAGCCATTTCGGGGGTAGGGGAGAGAACACTGAAGCTTTCTTT. As protein: CASSHFGGRGENTEAFF.

This chain links TRBV6-1 with TRBJ1-1; D gene uncertain. There are 16 residues in the CDR3. Germline CDR1 MNHNS, CDR2 SASEGT. Trimming took off 2 bases at V and 5 bases at J, with 18 bases between the two ends. The CDR3 sequence is CASSENWWGGETEAFF. In DNA form, the CDR3 reads TGTGCCAGCAGTGAAAATTGGTGGGGAGGAGAAACTGAAGCTTTCTTT.

In this sample, this clone turned up a few times. The rearrangement uses TRBV5-5 and TRBJ1-2; no firm D call. V lost 4 bases and J lost 6, with 13 bases in between. CDR1 and CDR2 from the germline V gene are SGHKS and YYEKEE (reference sequence). The CDR3 has 13 amino acids. CDR3 bases: TGTGCCAGCAGCGTGGAGGGAGTTGATGGCTACACCTTC. Its translation is CASSVEGVDGYTF. The full variable domain, in which reference TRBV5-5 and TRBJ1-2 provide the parts outside the CDR3, is DAGVTQSPTHLIKTRGQQVTLRCSPISGHKSVSWYQQVLGQGPQFIFQYYEKEERGRGNFPDRFSARQFPNYSSELNVNALLLGDSALYLCASSVEGVDGYTFGSGTRLTVV.

The J gene is TRBJ2-1, the V gene TRBV30; either TRBD1 or TRBD2 may fit D (5 bases each). This CDR3 is 15 amino acids long. Between the trimmed V and J ends, which lost 4 bases and 2 bases, there was a span of 15 bases. From germline, CDR1 is GTSNPN and CDR2 SVGIG (reference sequence). The CDR3 is CAWTSLGDAYNEQFF. The DNA for the CDR3 is TGTGCCTGGACGTCCCTAGGGGACGCCTACAATGAGCAGTTCTTC.

This clone was detected only once. The chain has TRBV6-2 or TRBV6-3 and TRBJ1-2; 9 bases match TRBD1. CDR1 is MNHEY, CDR2 SVGEGT, per germline. CDR3 length equals 14 residues. Trimming cost V 4 bases and J 8 bases; bases outside gene matches: 8. CDR3: CASSSLQGAEGYTF. CDR3 coding DNA: TGTGCCAGCAGTTCGCTACAGGGGGCTGAAGGCTACACCTTC.

Concerning this clone: An end of the junction does not agree with germline; a read error may underlie this. The chain recombines TRBV6-6 with TRBJ2-7; a weak D match, TRBD1 (6 bases). The germline CDR1 and CDR2 sequences are MNHNY and SVGAGI (reference sequence). The CDR3 covers 13 residues. CDR3 in DNA: TGTGCCAGCAACAACCTACTCGGGACACTTCTTACCTTC. This sequence encodes CASNNLLGTLLTF.